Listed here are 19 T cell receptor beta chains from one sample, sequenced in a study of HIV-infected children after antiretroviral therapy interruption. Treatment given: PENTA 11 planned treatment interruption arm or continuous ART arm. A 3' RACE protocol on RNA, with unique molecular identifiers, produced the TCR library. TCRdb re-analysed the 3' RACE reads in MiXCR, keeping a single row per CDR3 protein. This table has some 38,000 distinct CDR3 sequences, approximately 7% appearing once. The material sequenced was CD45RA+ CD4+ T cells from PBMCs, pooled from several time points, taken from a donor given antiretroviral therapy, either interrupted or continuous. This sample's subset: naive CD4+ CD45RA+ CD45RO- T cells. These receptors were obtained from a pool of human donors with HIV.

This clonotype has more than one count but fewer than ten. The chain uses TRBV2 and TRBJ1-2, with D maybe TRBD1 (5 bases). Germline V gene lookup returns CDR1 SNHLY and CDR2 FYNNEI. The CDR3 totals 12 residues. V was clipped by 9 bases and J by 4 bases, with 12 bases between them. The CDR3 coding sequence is TGTGCCAGAACGAGGGGTTCCTATGGCTACACCTTC. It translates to CARTRGSYGYTF.

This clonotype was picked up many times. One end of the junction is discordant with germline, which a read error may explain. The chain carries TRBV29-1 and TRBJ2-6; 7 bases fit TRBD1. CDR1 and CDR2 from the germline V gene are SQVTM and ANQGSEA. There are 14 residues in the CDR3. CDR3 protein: CGVTGVFGANVLTF. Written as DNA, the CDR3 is TGCGGCGTCACAGGGGTATTTGGGGCCAACGTCCTGACTTTC.

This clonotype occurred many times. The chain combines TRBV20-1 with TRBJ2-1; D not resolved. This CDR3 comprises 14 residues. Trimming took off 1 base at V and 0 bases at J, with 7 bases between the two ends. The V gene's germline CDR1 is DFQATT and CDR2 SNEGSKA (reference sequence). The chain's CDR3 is CSARVTSSYNEQFF. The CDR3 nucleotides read TGCAGTGCTAGAGTGACGAGCTCCTACAATGAGCAGTTCTTC.

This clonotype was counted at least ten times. This chain's CDR3 is CASSPKGLAGTSYEQYF. CDR3 nucleotides: TGCGCCAGCAGCCCGAAAGGACTAGCGGGAACCTCCTACGAGCAGTACTTC. The gene calls are TRBV5-1 and TRBJ2-7; 12 bases fit TRBD2. The germline gives CDR1 SGHRS, CDR2 YFSETQ. This CDR3 region has 17 residues. The trim removed 4 bases at V and 0 bases at J, leaving 8 bases unmatched.

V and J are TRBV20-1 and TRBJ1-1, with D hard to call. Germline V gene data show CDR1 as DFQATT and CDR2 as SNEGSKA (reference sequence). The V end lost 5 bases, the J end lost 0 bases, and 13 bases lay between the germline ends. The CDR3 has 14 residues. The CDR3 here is CSAGGPRLNTEAFF. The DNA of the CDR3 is TGCAGTGCTGGAGGCCCGAGGCTGAACACTGAAGCTTTCTTT.

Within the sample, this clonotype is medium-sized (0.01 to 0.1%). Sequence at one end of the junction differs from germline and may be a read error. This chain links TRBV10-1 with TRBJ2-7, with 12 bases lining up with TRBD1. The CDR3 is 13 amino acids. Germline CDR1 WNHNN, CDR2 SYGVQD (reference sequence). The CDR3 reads CASRGQGAYEQYF. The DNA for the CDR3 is TGTGCCAGCAGGGGACAGGGGGCATATGAACAGTACTTC.

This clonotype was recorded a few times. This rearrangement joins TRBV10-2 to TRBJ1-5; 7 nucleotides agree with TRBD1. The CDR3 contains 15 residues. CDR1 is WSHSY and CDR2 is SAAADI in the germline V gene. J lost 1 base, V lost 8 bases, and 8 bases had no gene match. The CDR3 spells CASGSGTASNQPQHF. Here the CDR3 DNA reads TGCGCCAGCGGTTCCGGGACAGCGAGCAATCAGCCCCAGCATTTT.

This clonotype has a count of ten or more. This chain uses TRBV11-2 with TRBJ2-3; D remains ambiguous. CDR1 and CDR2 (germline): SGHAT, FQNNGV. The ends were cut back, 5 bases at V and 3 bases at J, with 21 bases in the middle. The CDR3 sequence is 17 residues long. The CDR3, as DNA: TGTGCCAGCAGCCTGGGCCCGAAAGGCTCCAGGACAGATACGCAGTATTTT. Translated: CASSLGPKGSRTDTQYF.

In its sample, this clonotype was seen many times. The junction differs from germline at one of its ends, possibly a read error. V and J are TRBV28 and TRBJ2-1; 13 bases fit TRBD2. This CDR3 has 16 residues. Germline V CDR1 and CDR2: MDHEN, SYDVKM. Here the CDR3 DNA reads TGTGCCGGCAGTCCCGGACTAGCGGGAGTCGAGAATGAGCAGTTCTTC. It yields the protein CAGSPGLAGVENEQFF.

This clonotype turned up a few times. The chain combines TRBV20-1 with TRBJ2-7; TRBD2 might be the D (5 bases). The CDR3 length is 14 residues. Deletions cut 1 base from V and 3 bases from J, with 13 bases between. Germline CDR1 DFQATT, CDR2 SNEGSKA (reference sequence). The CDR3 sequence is CSARGSSGFYEQYF. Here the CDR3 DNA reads TGCAGTGCTAGAGGTTCAAGCGGTTTCTACGAGCAGTACTTC.

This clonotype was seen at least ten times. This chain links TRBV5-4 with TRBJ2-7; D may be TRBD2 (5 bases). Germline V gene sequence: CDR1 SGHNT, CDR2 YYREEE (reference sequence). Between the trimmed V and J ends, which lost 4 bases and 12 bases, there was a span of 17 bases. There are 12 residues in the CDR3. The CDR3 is CASSLTREQWYF. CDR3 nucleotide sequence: TGTGCCAGCAGCCTAACAAGGGAGCAGTGGTACTTC.

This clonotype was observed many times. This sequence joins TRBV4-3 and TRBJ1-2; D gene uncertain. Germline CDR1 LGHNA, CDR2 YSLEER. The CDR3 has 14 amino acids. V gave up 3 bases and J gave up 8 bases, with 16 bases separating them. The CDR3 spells CASSHAQRVGGYTF. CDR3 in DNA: TGCGCCAGCAGCCACGCCCAGCGGGTAGGAGGCTACACCTTC.

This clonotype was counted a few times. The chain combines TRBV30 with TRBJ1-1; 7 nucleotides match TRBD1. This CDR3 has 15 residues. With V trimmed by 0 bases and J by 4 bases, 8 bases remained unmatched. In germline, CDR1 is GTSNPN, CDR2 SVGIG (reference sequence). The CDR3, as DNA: TGTGCCTGGAGTGTACGCCCAGGGGGGAGCACTGAAGCTTTCTTT. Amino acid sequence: CAWSVRPGGSTEAFF.

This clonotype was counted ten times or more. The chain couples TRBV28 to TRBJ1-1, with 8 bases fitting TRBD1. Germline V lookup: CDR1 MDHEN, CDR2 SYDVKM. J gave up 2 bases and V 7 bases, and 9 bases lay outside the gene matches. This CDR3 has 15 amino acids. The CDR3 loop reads CASTGGRGPNTEAFF. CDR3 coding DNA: TGTGCCAGCACTGGAGGCAGGGGGCCCAACACTGAAGCTTTCTTT.

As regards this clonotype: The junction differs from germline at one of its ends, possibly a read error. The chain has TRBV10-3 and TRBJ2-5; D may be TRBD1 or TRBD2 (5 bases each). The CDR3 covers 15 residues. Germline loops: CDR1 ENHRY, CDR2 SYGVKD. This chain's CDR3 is CASGDMGDRQDTQYF. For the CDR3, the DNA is TGTGCCAGCGGTGATATGGGGGACCGGCAAGACACCCAGTACTTT.

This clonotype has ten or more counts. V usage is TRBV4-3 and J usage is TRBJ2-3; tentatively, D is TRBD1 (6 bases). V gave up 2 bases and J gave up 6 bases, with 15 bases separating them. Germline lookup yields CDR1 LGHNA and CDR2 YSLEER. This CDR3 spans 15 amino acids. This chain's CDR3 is CASSQQTGATDTQYF. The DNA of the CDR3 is TGCGCCAGCAGCCAACAGACAGGCGCAACGGATACGCAGTATTTT.

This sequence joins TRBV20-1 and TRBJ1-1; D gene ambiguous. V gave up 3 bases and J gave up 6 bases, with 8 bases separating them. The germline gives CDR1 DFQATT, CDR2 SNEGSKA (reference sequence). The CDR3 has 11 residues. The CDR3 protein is CSASPSAEAFF. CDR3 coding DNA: TGCAGTGCTAGCCCATCGGCTGAAGCTTTCTTT.

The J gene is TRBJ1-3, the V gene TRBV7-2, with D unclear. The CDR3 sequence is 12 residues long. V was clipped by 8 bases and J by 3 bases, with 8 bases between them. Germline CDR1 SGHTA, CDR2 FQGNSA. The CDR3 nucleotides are TGTGCCAGCGGCACCAGTGGAAACACCATATATTTT. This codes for CASGTSGNTIYF.

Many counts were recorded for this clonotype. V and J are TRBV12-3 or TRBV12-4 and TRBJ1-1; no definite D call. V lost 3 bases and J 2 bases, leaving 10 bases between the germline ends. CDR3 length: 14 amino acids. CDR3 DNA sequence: TGTGCCAGCAGTTTCGGTCAAACTAACACTGAAGCTTTCTTT. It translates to CASSFGQTNTEAFF.